This TCR beta chain was profiled in a study of T-cell reconstitution after alpha-beta-depleted transplantation in children. A library of TCRbeta sequences, prepared with unique molecular identifiers, was generated. TCRdb re-called the PCR reads with MiXCR, one entry per CDR3 protein. The data show some 450,000 distinct CDR3 sequences, over 40% seen once. Study results and limitations: Newly produced T cells mostly accounted for T-cell counts and diversity one year post-transplant.

Notes on this clonotype: The antigen is not known.

The CDR3 contains 12 residues. Germline loops: CDR1 MGHRA, CDR2 YSYEKL. The V gene lost 5 bases and the J gene lost 4 bases, with 8 bases spanning the gap. The specimen was PBMCs, collected before TCRalphabeta/CD19-depleted stem cell transplant. V is TRBV4-1 and J is TRBJ1-2; D gene uncertain. This sequence originates from a girl aged 2-10 years with aplastic anemia, due to receive a stem cell transplant. The CDR3 sequence: CASSGLPYGYTF. In nucleotides, the CDR3 is TGCGCCAGCAGCGGTTTACCCTATGGCTACACCTTC.